This TCR beta chain was sequenced in a study of CXCR3-negative and CXCR3-positive naive CD8 T cells. Study findings and constraints: Diversity was high in both naive subsets and much lower in memory cells.

This CDR3 is 16 amino acids long. From germline, CDR1 is DFQATT and CDR2 SNEGSKA (reference sequence). TRB cDNA was prepared as libraries by UMI-labeled 5' RACE. TCRdb reprocessed the 5' RACE reads and reports one entry per CDR3 protein, with no DNA. This sample's table reports some 38,000 distinct CDR3 sequences. Of note for this clonotype: Its target is unknown.

V and J are TRBV20-1 and TRBJ2-3; the D gene TCRdb calls, TRBD1, cannot be checked with no DNA. The sequence was obtained from a human donor in good health. Some clones in this sample may be carry-over from other donors' samples. The material sequenced was memory CD8+ T cells from blood. The CDR3 region is CSARAGDGPSTDTQYF.